The text below deals with one T cell receptor (beta chain). Its antigen specificity is not known. The data were obtained in a study of diagnostic markers for celiac disease (TCRdb year 2020). The CDR3 spans 12 residues, from the cysteine through the phenylalanine. DNA was not recorded. The sequencer listed for this sample is Illumina MiSeq. TCRdb reprocessed the reads and assigns one entry to each CDR3 protein sequence, leaving out DNA. This sample's table lists roughly 2,000 distinct CDR3 sequences. 17% of the sample is held by the ten biggest clonotypes. This TCR came from a human donor. This table probably holds off-target reads from a library built for another chain. Sequencing used either unsorted cells or a sorted T cell fraction (not recorded which). The rearranged segments are TRBV12-3 or TRBV12-4 and TRBJ2-2. The CDR3 reads CASKAWAGELFF.